This T cell receptor (beta chain) was sequenced in a study of blood T cell repertoires in COVID-19. Study-wide background: Italy, Spain and the United States were the sources of the convalescent and acute COVID-19 samples. From T cells, B-cell-depleted T cells, or PBMCs came the material, which was cDNA or gDNA.

Study processing details: Amplification with reference gene primers provided the estimates of nucleated cell counts. Clones were sequenced by immunoSEQ multiplex PCR, and TCRdb holds only the in-frame ones, with some missing. The V and J calls and clone size are taken from that table; D and trimming were inferred from the DNA. The sample comprises approximately 75,000 clones, 84% of which are singletons, and approximately 20% rests with the top ten. The specimen was peripheral blood. This clonotype was sampled from a woman between 45 and 65 years old with acute or convalescent COVID-19.

CDR3 DNA: TGTGCCAGCAGTCGACCGGGACTAGCGGGAGGGGGCGGGGAGCTGTTTTTT. This translates into CASSRPGLAGGGGELFF. This chain connects TRBV28 to TRBJ2-2; 16 nucleotides agree with TRBD2. CDR3 size: 17 residues. Germline V gene data show CDR1 as MDHEN and CDR2 as SYDVKM. The V and J ends lost 5 bases and 7 bases, in that order; junction bases with no gene match: 7.